The next 32 T cell receptor beta chains were all read from a single sample in a study of T-cell reconstitution after alpha-beta-depleted transplantation in children. Molecular barcoding with unique molecular identifiers was used for the TCRbeta library. TCRdb re-called the PCR reads through MiXCR, storing one row per CDR3 protein. The sample consists of 240,000 or so distinct CDR3 sequences, about 11% of them appearing once. The sequenced sample was PBMCs from the stem cell graft donor, obtained from the stem cell graft. The source of these receptors is a human donor who donated a stem cell graft to a child with acute lymphoblastic leukemia.

In this sample, this clonotype turned up many times. This chain links TRBV6-5 with TRBJ2-7, with 7 bases aligning to TRBD2. The V gene's germline CDR1 is MNHEY and CDR2 SVGAGI. V shed 2 bases, J shed 6 bases, and the junction held 13 bases outside the gene matches. CDR3 size: 16 residues. CDR3 in DNA: TGTGCCAGCAGTTACAGGGTGACGGCGGGAGCAGGCGAGCAGTACTTC. Its protein is CASSYRVTAGAGEQYF.

The chain uses TRBV3-1 and TRBJ1-2; no definite D call. This CDR3 has 14 amino acids. Trimming cost V 0 bases and J 5 bases, with 10 bases left between them. CDR1 and CDR2 from the germline V gene are LGHDT and YNNKEL (reference sequence). CDR3 in amino acids: CASSQDGRWYGYTF. CDR3 nucleotides: TGTGCCAGCAGCCAAGACGGGAGGTGGTATGGCTACACCTTC. Full variable domain (outside the CDR3, taken from reference TRBV3-1 and TRBJ1-2): DTAVSQTPKYLVTQMGNDKSIKCEQNLGHDTMYWYKQDSKKFLKIMFSYNNKELIINETVPNRFSPKSPDKAHLNLHINSLELGDSAVYFCASSQDGRWYGYTFGSGTRLTVV.

The sample holds many counts of this clonotype. The chain uses TRBV10-3 and TRBJ2-7; D perhaps matches TRBD2 (5 bases). This CDR3 spans 14 amino acids. Trimming cost V 5 bases and J 4 bases, with 15 bases left between them. Germline CDR1 is ENHRY and CDR2 is SYGVKD. Here the CDR3 reads CAISSPGLGYEQYF. The CDR3 nucleotides are TGTGCCATCAGTTCACCGGGATTAGGGTACGAGCAGTACTTC.

In this sample, this clonotype turned up many times. The CDR3 DNA reads TGTGCCAGCAGCCAAGATCCCCGGGGACAAGAGACCCAGTACTTC. Amino acid sequence: CASSQDPRGQETQYF. The chain joins TRBV3-1 to TRBJ2-5, with a tentative D call TRBD2 (5 bases). Trimming cost V 0 bases and J 2 bases, with 10 bases left between them. The CDR3 runs 15 residues. CDR1 and CDR2 from the germline V gene are LGHDT and YNNKEL (reference sequence).

In this sample, this clonotype turned up many times. The CDR3 here is CASSIRRQGLSDTQYF. The CDR3 DNA reads TGTGCCAGCAGCATAAGGAGACAGGGGCTTTCAGATACGCAGTATTTT. This chain connects TRBV6-2 or TRBV6-3 to TRBJ2-3; 8 bases are shared with TRBD1. With V trimmed by 6 bases and J by 4 bases, 12 bases remained unmatched. The CDR3 has 16 residues. Germline CDR1 MNHEY, CDR2 SVGEGT.

The sample holds many counts of this clonotype. V and J are TRBV15 and TRBJ2-1, with D maybe TRBD2 (6 bases). Germline CDR1 reads LNHNV; CDR2 reads YYDKDF (reference sequence). The CDR3 length is 18 residues. Trimming took 0 bases from V and 4 from J, leaving 19 bases between them. The CDR3 region has the DNA TGTGCCACCAGCAGAGATTTTAGGGCGGGGACTGCTTACAATGAGCAGTTCTTC. Amino acid sequence: CATSRDFRAGTAYNEQFF.

In its sample, this clonotype was seen many times. The gene calls are TRBV27 and TRBJ2-7; TRBD2 aligns across 8 bases. Germline CDR1 is MNHEY and CDR2 is SMNVEV (reference sequence). Unmatched junction bases numbered 9, after V lost 5 bases and J lost 6 bases. This CDR3 has 14 amino acids. The DNA for the CDR3 is TGTGCCAGCAGTGCGAGCGGGAGTCCCCTCGAGCAGTACTTC. It is translated as CASSASGSPLEQYF.

This clonotype appeared a few times. CDR3 DNA: TGTGCCAGCAGCCAAGAGGGGCGGGGAGGTTACAATGAGCAGTTCTTC. The encoded protein is CASSQEGRGGYNEQFF. J is TRBJ2-1 and V is TRBV4-2, with TRBD2 as a possible D gene (6 bases). With 0 bases removed from V and 4 bases from J, the gap between germline ends came to 13 bases. The germline V gene encodes CDR1 LGHNA and CDR2 YNFKEQ. The CDR3 is made up of 16 amino acids.

This clonotype was seen at least ten times. J is TRBJ2-1 and V is TRBV12-3 or TRBV12-4, with 9 bases aligning to TRBD1. The CDR3 runs to 15 residues. V lost 5 bases to trimming and J lost 5 bases; unmatched junction nucleotides: 7. CDR3 loop: CASSLTGGANNEQFF. CDR3 nucleotide sequence: TGTGCCAGCAGTCTAACAGGGGGCGCGAACAATGAGCAGTTCTTC.

This clonotype showed up many times. The CDR3 reads CASSFGGISTDTQYF. CDR3 coding DNA: TGTGCCAGCAGCTTTGGCGGGATAAGCACAGATACGCAGTATTTT. The chain links TRBV7-9 to TRBJ2-3, with D possibly matching TRBD2 (6 bases). CDR1 and CDR2 (germline): SEHNR, FQNEAQ (reference sequence). V dropped 3 bases and J dropped 0 bases, with 10 bases sitting between them. The CDR3 consists of 15 residues.

This clonotype was detected many times. The chain employs TRBV28 and TRBJ1-5; D remains unclear. The CDR3 extends over 12 amino acids. CDR1 and CDR2 (germline): MDHEN, SYDVKM. V shed 5 bases and J shed 7 bases, with 9 bases lying between them. This CDR3 is CASSLQIQPQHF. The CDR3 nucleotides read TGTGCCAGCAGTCTCCAGATCCAGCCCCAGCATTTT.

This clonotype was observed at least ten times. The chain employs TRBV6-2 or TRBV6-3 and TRBJ1-2; D unclear. The V end was cut by 2 bases, the J end by 2 bases, with 6 bases between. CDR3 size: 13 residues. Looked up from germline, CDR1 is MNHEY and CDR2 is SVGEGT. This chain's CDR3 is CASSYGQNYGYTF. CDR3 nucleotides: TGTGCCAGCAGTTACGGGCAGAACTATGGCTACACCTTC.

This clonotype appeared many times. The chain couples TRBV6-2 or TRBV6-3 to TRBJ2-2; no definite D call. Deletions cut 0 bases from V and 4 bases from J, with 3 bases between. The CDR3 is 13 amino acids. Germline V CDR1 and CDR2: MNHEY, SVGEGT. The CDR3 region has the DNA TGTGCCAGCAGTTACTCAGGCACCGGGGAGCTGTTTTTT. Translating gives CASSYSGTGELFF.

At least ten counts were recorded for this clonotype. The chain combines TRBV18 with TRBJ1-4; D is ambiguous. V lost 4 bases, J lost 6 bases, and 9 bases lay in between. The germline gives CDR1 KGHSH, CDR2 LQKENI. The CDR3 contains 13 residues. The CDR3 DNA sequence: TGTGCCAGCTCACTTACAGTTGATGAAAAACTGTTTTTT. Residues: CASSLTVDEKLFF.

This clonotype was counted at least ten times. The genes are TRBV5-1 and TRBJ2-2; maybe TRBD2 (5 bases). There are 13 residues in the CDR3. Trimming pared 7 bases from V and 8 bases from J, leaving 15 bases between. The V gene's germline CDR1 is SGHRS and CDR2 YFSETQ. The CDR3 region has the DNA TGCGCCAGCTGCCCCGGGGTCGATGGGGAGCTGTTTTTT. Protein product: CASCPGVDGELFF.

There are many counts of this clonotype. The rearrangement links TRBV20-1 to TRBJ2-5; no definite D call. Trimming shortened V by 0 bases and J by 4 bases, and 15 bases separated the two germline ends. The CDR3 spans 15 residues. CDR1 DFQATT and CDR2 SNEGSKA come from the germline V gene (reference sequence). The CDR3 sequence is CSAREEAPPTETQYF. CDR3 DNA sequence: TGCAGTGCTAGAGAAGAGGCACCTCCCACAGAGACCCAGTACTTC.

This clonotype was counted at least ten times. The genes are TRBV4-2 and TRBJ2-1; possibly TRBD2 for D (5 bases). There are 15 residues in the CDR3. Per germline, CDR1 LGHNA and CDR2 YNFKEQ. V was cut by 2 bases and J by 0 bases, with 8 bases left in between. CDR3 loop: CASSQLGSSYNEQFF. CDR3 nucleotide sequence: TGTGCCAGCAGCCAATTGGGGAGCTCCTACAATGAGCAGTTCTTC.

This clonotype appeared many times. The chain is built from TRBV5-5 and TRBJ1-1; possible D gene TRBD1, 5 bases. Germline V gives CDR1 SGHKS, CDR2 YYEKEE (reference sequence). V lost 5 bases, J lost 3 bases, and 14 bases lay in between. The CDR3 loop spans 14 amino acids. The CDR3 DNA sequence: TGTGCCAGCAGGTTGACATTGGGGGACACTGAAGCTTTCTTT. Translating it yields CASRLTLGDTEAFF.

In this sample, this clonotype turned up many times. This chain links TRBV7-2 with TRBJ2-1, with TRBD1 matching 9 bases. The germline V gene encodes CDR1 SGHTA and CDR2 FQGNSA. This CDR3 spans 16 amino acids. J gave up 7 bases and V 5 bases, and 12 bases lay outside the gene matches. CDR3 sequence reads: CASSPTGTGFRNEQFF. In DNA, the CDR3 is TGTGCCAGCAGCCCTACCGGGACAGGGTTCCGTAATGAGCAGTTCTTC.

In this sample, this clonotype turned up many times. This chain uses TRBV4-2 with TRBJ2-1, with a tentative D call TRBD1 (5 bases). Per germline, CDR1 LGHNA and CDR2 YNFKEQ. V lost 5 bases and J 2 bases, leaving 7 bases between the germline ends. CDR3 size: 13 residues. The DNA of the CDR3 is TGTGCCAGCAGCAGGGGCGCCTACAATGAGCAGTTCTTC. It codes for CASSRGAYNEQFF.

This clonotype occurred many times. V and J are TRBV4-3 and TRBJ1-2; perhaps TRBD1 as D (6 bases). Trimming took 5 bases from V and 3 from J, leaving 19 bases between them. The germline V gene has CDR1 LGHNA and CDR2 YSLEER. The CDR3 extends over 16 amino acids. The chain's CDR3 is CASSERGPRGYYGYTF. CDR3 coding DNA: TGCGCCAGCAGCGAAAGAGGTCCCAGGGGTTACTATGGCTACACCTTC.

The chain joins TRBV4-2 to TRBJ2-2, with a weak D call TRBD2 (6 bases). This CDR3 comprises 16 residues. CDR1 LGHNA and CDR2 YNFKEQ come from the germline V gene. V gave up 1 base and J gave up 1 base, with 10 bases separating them. The CDR3 spells CASSQVAGLNTGELFF. CDR3 coding DNA: TGTGCCAGCAGCCAAGTGGCGGGACTGAACACCGGGGAGCTGTTTTTT.

The genes are TRBV20-1 and TRBJ2-3, with 11 bases that match TRBD2. Germline V gene sequence: CDR1 DFQATT, CDR2 SNEGSKA (reference sequence). The CDR3 runs 16 residues. J gave up 7 bases and V 0 bases, and 9 bases lay outside the gene matches. Here the CDR3 reads CSARDSTSGERYTQYF. The CDR3, as DNA: TGCAGTGCTAGAGATTCGACTAGCGGGGAACGATATACGCAGTATTTT.

V usage is TRBV10-1 and J usage is TRBJ2-7; no clear D. Germline V gene lookup returns CDR1 WNHNN and CDR2 SYGVQD (reference sequence). Between the trimmed V and J ends, which lost 2 bases and 3 bases, there was a span of 14 bases. The CDR3 consists of 15 residues. The CDR3: CASSEGPQQIYEQYF. The CDR3 nucleotides are TGCGCCAGCAGTGAGGGGCCCCAGCAAATCTACGAGCAGTACTTC.

This clonotype was found many times. This chain uses TRBV6-6 with TRBJ2-3, with 10 bases identical to TRBD2. The V segment lost 5 bases and the J segment 2 bases; nucleotides outside the gene matches: 7. The CDR3 is made up of 16 amino acids. CDR1 and CDR2 (germline): MNHNY, SVGAGI (reference sequence). The CDR3: CASSRSTSGFTDTQYF. CDR3 coding DNA: TGTGCCAGCAGTCGATCGACTAGCGGGTTCACAGATACGCAGTATTTT.

A word on this clonotype: This may stem from a read error, because a much larger clone lies one nucleotide away. The chain joins TRBV20-1 to TRBJ2-7, with D perhaps matching TRBD1 or TRBD2 (6 bases each). From germline, CDR1 is DFQATT and CDR2 SNEGSKA (reference sequence). This CDR3 comprises 16 residues. The germline V and J ends were trimmed by 4 bases and 3 bases, with 22 bases remaining between them. The DNA for the CDR3 is TGCAGTGCTACCTCGACTAGGGGGAGGCCTAACTACGAGCAGTACTTC. Amino acids: CSATSTRGRPNYEQYF.

This clonotype was detected many times. The V gene is TRBV7-9, the J gene TRBJ2-1; D ambiguous. Germline lookup yields CDR1 SEHNR and CDR2 FQNEAQ (reference sequence). Trimming took off 1 base at V and 12 bases at J, with 10 bases between the two ends. CDR3 length: 12 residues. CDR3 loop: CASSLGAVGQFF. The CDR3 coding sequence is TGTGCCAGCAGCTTAGGGGCCGTCGGGCAGTTCTTC.

The table lists this clonotype with many counts. The chain uses TRBV20-1 and TRBJ2-2; unclear D gene. The V gene lost 2 bases and the J gene lost 4 bases, with 5 bases spanning the gap. CDR1 and CDR2 (germline): DFQATT, SNEGSKA (reference sequence). The CDR3 has 12 amino acids. The CDR3 loop reads CSARSATGELFF. Here the CDR3 DNA reads TGCAGTGCTAGATCCGCCACCGGGGAGCTGTTTTTT.

This clonotype was seen many times. This chain links TRBV28 with TRBJ2-7; D unclear. CDR1 and CDR2 (germline): MDHEN, SYDVKM. The CDR3 is made up of 14 amino acids. The V gene lost 6 bases and the J gene lost 2 bases, with 14 bases spanning the gap. CDR3 nucleotide sequence: TGTGCCAGCAGACGCGGTGGGAACCCCTACGAGCAGTACTTC. It translates to CASRRGGNPYEQYF. The variable domain in full, completed from reference TRBV28 and TRBJ2-7, reads DVKVTQSSRYLVKRTGEKVFLECVQDMDHENMFWYRQDPGLGLRLIYFSYDVKMKEKGDIPEGYSVSREKKERFSLILESASTNQTSMYLCASRRGGNPYEQYFGPGTRLTVT.

Ten or more counts support this clonotype. V is TRBV7-9 and J is TRBJ1-5; TRBD1 might be the D (6 bases). Germline CDR1 reads SEHNR; CDR2 reads FQNEAQ (reference sequence). This CDR3 has 13 amino acids. Trimming took 11 bases from V and 5 from J, leaving 16 bases between them. CDR3 sequence reads: CASRAGVDQPQHF. The CDR3 DNA reads as TGTGCCTCCCGCGCAGGGGTGGATCAGCCCCAGCATTTT. Filled out from reference TRBV7-9 and TRBJ1-5, the complete variable domain reads DTGVSQNPRHKITKRGQNVTFRCDPISEHNRLYWYRQTLGQGPEFLTYFQNEAQLEKSRLLSDRFSAERPKGSFSTLEIQRTEQGDSAMYLCASRAGVDQPQHFGDGTRLSIL.

This clonotype was observed at least ten times. The chain combines TRBV18 with TRBJ2-5; possible D gene TRBD1, 6 bases. Trimming cost V 3 bases and J 3 bases, with 8 bases left between them. In germline, CDR1 is KGHSH, CDR2 LQKENI. The CDR3 contains 13 residues. The CDR3 DNA reads TGTGCCAGCTCACCGAGACAGGAAGAGACCCAGTACTTC. This sequence encodes CASSPRQEETQYF.

This clonotype appeared many times. This chain connects TRBV18 to TRBJ1-2, with D uncertain. Germline V gene lookup returns CDR1 KGHSH and CDR2 LQKENI. Trimming cost V 0 bases and J 4 bases, with 12 bases left between them. The CDR3 sequence is 15 residues long. The DNA for the CDR3 is TGTGCCAGCTCACCACCGAAGGGAGACGGCTATGGCTACACCTTC. The encoded protein is CASSPPKGDGYGYTF.